This paragraph reports one T cell receptor beta chain. Its antigen is unknown. This entry belongs to a study of T cell responses to AZD1222 COVID-19 vaccine. Study outcomes and limitations: All repertoire sampling was performed exclusively after the peak T cell response. Clonal diversity was possibly underestimated; the donors were predominantly white British and more often female. Spike-spanning, vaccine-associated CD4 TCRs were dominant at 160-218 and 743-854.

Assay used: immunoSEQ multiplex PCR; TCRdb lists only in-frame clones, some missing. The sample contains fewer than 130,000 clones, 87% of which appear only once. Per germline, CDR1 LGHDT and CDR2 YNNKEL (reference sequence). The CDR3 runs to 13 residues. V dropped 4 bases and J dropped 5 bases, with 9 bases sitting between them. Sequencing used peripheral blood, obtained 28 days after the second AZD1222 dose. This TCR derives from an adult who received the AZD1222 COVID-19 vaccine. The chain has TRBV3-1 (or the pseudogene TRBV3-2) and TRBJ1-3; D uncertain. The chain's CDR3 is CASSPDGRNTIYF. As DNA, the CDR3 is TGTGCCAGCAGCCCCGACGGCAGAAACACCATATATTTT.